This T cell receptor beta chain was identified in a study of CD8 T cells in Susac syndrome. When the RNA was reverse transcribed, random hexamers were used with an input of about 0.5 to 1 ug. TCRdb called the immunoSEQ multiplex PCR reads again in MiXCR, with one record for every CDR3 protein. Here the sample spans over 70,000 distinct CDR3 sequences, approximately 96% being singletons. The CDR3 runs to 15 residues. The ends were cut back, 7 bases at V and 6 bases at J, with 19 bases in the middle. The sequence derives from a human donor with Susac syndrome. Sequenced input: CD8+ T cells from PBMCs. The chain combines TRBV12-3 or TRBV12-4 with TRBJ1-5, with a weak D call TRBD1 (6 bases). The CDR3, as DNA: TGTGCCAGCACTGCAGACAGGCGCGGGCGTCAGCCCCAGCATTTT. Translation: CASTADRRGRQPQHF.